The T cell receptor (beta chain) under discussion was sequenced for a study of Tregs in tolerant kidney transplant recipients. Notes on the study in general: This study did not directly address biological reproducibility.

CDR1 SGHAT and CDR2 FQDESV come from the germline V gene (reference sequence). V lost 4 bases, J lost 4 bases, and 13 bases lay in between. This CDR3 comprises 14 residues. Turning to this clone: Its target is unknown.

Generated by immunoSEQ multiplex PCR, the TCRdb table keeps only in-frame clones and is missing some. The table records around 230,000 clones, about 80% of them present only once. Sequencing was performed on CD4+ T cells from blood. V is TRBV11-1 and J is TRBJ2-5; D not resolved. The sequence was obtained from a human donor in good health. The chain's CDR3 is CASSSRALGETQYF. For the CDR3, the DNA is TGTGCCAGCAGCTCCCGGGCCCTCGGAGAGACCCAGTACTTC.